The T cell receptor (beta chain) under discussion was sequenced for a study of cytomegalovirus exposure and HLA in healthy donors. V lost 0 bases and J lost 6, with 7 bases in between. The germline gives CDR1 LNHNV, CDR2 YYDKDF (reference sequence). The CDR3 consists of 13 residues. Remarks on this clone: The sample carries other DNA sequences with the same CDR3.

13 Jbeta primers and 60 Vbeta primers were used for the PCR. Assay: immunoSEQ multiplex PCR; the TCRdb copy retains only in-frame clones and omits some. Among approximately 53,000 clones, 80% were seen once, and the ten largest hold around 8.1%. Source material: PBMCs. The receptor comes from a man younger than 45 in good health and CMV-seropositive. The chain is built from TRBV15 and TRBJ2-3; D call uncertain. For the CDR3, the DNA is TGTGCCACCAGCAGAGATAGAGTTGATACGCAGTATTTT. Its protein is CATSRDRVDTQYF.